This entry is about one TCR beta chain. The antigen is unknown. With a much larger clone just one base away, this may be a read error. Germline values: CDR1 LNHDA, CDR2 SQIVND (reference sequence). The junction had 15 bases not matched to a gene; V was cut back by 3 bases and J by 8 bases. This CDR3 is 16 amino acids long. Via MiXCR, TCRdb re-called the multiplex PCR reads, giving one row per CDR3 protein. The sample carries 150,000 to 200,000 distinct CDR3 sequences, roughly a third recorded once. The entry originates in a study of breast tumors, draining lymph nodes, adjacent tissues. Study-level results: Compared with lymph nodes, tumors were less diverse; compared with nontumor tissue, more. Tumor and nontumor repertoires were significantly more similar in luminal-like than in basal-like breast cancer. Data only fit, rather than demonstrated, lymph node origin of most tumor T cells.

Samples came from axillary lymph nodes draining the breast cancer. The sample was axillary lymph node tissue. The gene calls are TRBV19 and TRBJ1-2, with 7 bases that match TRBD1. The source of this sequence is a female donor with breast cancer. Some clones in this sample may be carry-over from other donors' samples. The CDR3 coding sequence is TGTGCCAGTAGTATCAGACAGGGAGTTATCGTAAGCGGCTACACCTTC. Its translation: CASSIRQGVIVSGYTF.